This section outlines one T cell receptor (beta chain) sequence together with its context. Antigen unknown. These data originate in a study of CD8+ T cells in alopecia areata. Regarding the study as a whole: TCR sharing was clearer in mice than between patients, perhaps partly owing to patient HLA diversity. More clonal than normal scalp was lesional scalp, particularly alopecia totalis/universalis.

CDR1 SGHVS and CDR2 FQNEAQ come from the germline V gene. The V and J ends lost 6 bases and 0 bases respectively, with 11 bases between them. This CDR3 contains 15 residues. The sequencing template was cDNA reverse transcribed from extracted RNA. Measured with immunoSEQ multiplex PCR; TCRdb has only the in-frame clones, and not every one. The table has over 100,000 clones, approximately 49% seen once. The clonotype originates from a human donor with alopecia areata. The chain couples TRBV7-8 to TRBJ2-2; D gene ambiguous. Source: CD8+ T cells sorted from blood, taken at week 0. The CDR3 bases are TGTGCCAGCAGGACAATACGAACGAACACCGGGGAGCTGTTTTTT. This encodes CASRTIRTNTGELFF. The full variable domain, with the rest looked up from reference TRBV7-8 and TRBJ2-2, is GAGVSQSPRYKVAKRGQDVALRCDPISGHVSLFWYQQALGQGPEFLTYFQNEAQLDKSGLPSDRFFAERPEGSVSTLKIQRTQQEDSAVYLCASRTIRTNTGELFFGEGSRLTVL.